These 26 T cell receptor beta chains share one sample of origin, sequenced in a study of CD8 T cells in Susac syndrome. Reverse transcription used about 0.45 to 1 ug RNA and random hexamers. TCRdb called the immunoSEQ multiplex PCR reads again in MiXCR, with one record for every CDR3 protein. The sample contains about 160,000 distinct CDR3 sequences, roughly nine tenths of which appear only once. The sample comprised CD4+ T cells from PBMCs. The receptors come from a human donor in good health.

The chain couples TRBV7-9 to TRBJ1-6; D unclear. The CDR3 loop spans 13 amino acids. Germline V gene sequence: CDR1 SEHNR, CDR2 FQNEAQ (reference sequence). V lost 5 bases and J lost 7, with 9 bases in between. CDR3 region: CASSPQYNSPLHF. CDR3 bases: TGTGCCAGCAGCCCACAGTACAATTCACCCCTCCACTTT.

The chain links TRBV27 to TRBJ2-5; 11 bases map to TRBD2. CDR1 MNHEY and CDR2 SMNVEV come from the germline V gene (reference sequence). The CDR3 is 14 residues long. V was clipped by 6 bases and J by 2 bases; unmatched bases: 2. CDR3 sequence reads: CASRRLAGQETQYF. In DNA form, the CDR3 reads TGTGCCAGCAGGCGACTAGCGGGGCAAGAGACCCAGTACTTC.

The V and J genes are TRBV10-1 and TRBJ2-1; weak D call: TRBD1 (6 bases). The CDR3 runs 14 residues. The germline V gene has CDR1 WNHNN and CDR2 SYGVQD (reference sequence). Trimming removed 5 bases at V and 2 bases at J, with 10 bases between. The CDR3 sequence: CASSSAGAYNEQFF. CDR3 bases: TGCGCCAGCAGTTCGGCAGGGGCCTACAATGAGCAGTTCTTC.

The chain recombines TRBV20-1 with TRBJ1-1, with D maybe TRBD1 (5 bases). This CDR3 is built from 13 residues. Germline CDR1 is DFQATT and CDR2 is SNEGSKA (reference sequence). Here the CDR3 DNA reads TGCTCAAGCTACGATCCCGAGGGGACTGAAGCTTTCTTT. It encodes CSSYDPEGTEAFF.

The CDR3 reads CASSPRPYRASYEQYF. The CDR3 DNA sequence: TGTGCCAGCTCACCACGACCGTATCGGGCCTCCTACGAGCAGTACTTC. The chain uses TRBV18 and TRBJ2-7, with unresolved D. CDR1 is KGHSH, CDR2 LQKENI, per germline. The CDR3 spans 16 residues. V was cut by 1 base and J by 0 bases, with 13 bases left in between.

J is TRBJ1-1 and V is TRBV6-6; D gene uncertain. The CDR3 totals 12 residues. Germline assignment: CDR1 MNHNY and CDR2 SVGAGI (reference sequence). Trimming took off 6 bases at V and 0 bases at J, with 5 bases between the two ends. The CDR3 spells CASRRLNTEAFF. The CDR3 DNA reads TGTGCCAGCAGGCGGTTGAACACTGAAGCTTTCTTT.

The J gene is TRBJ2-1, the V gene TRBV7-2; D is uncertain. V lost 5 bases to trimming and J lost 3 bases, with 5 bases between them. Germline CDR1 and CDR2: SGHTA and FQGNSA. The CDR3 has 12 amino acids. The CDR3 here is CASSTFYNEQFF. In DNA form, the CDR3 reads TGTGCCAGCAGCACATTCTACAATGAGCAGTTCTTC.

This sequence joins TRBV29-1 and TRBJ1-5; D may be TRBD1 (6 bases). The CDR3 length is 14 residues. Germline loops: CDR1 SQVTM, CDR2 ANQGSEA. Trimming pared 7 bases from V and 6 bases from J, leaving 19 bases between. The CDR3 region is CSAARGGSGQPQHF. The DNA for the CDR3 is TGCAGCGCCGCACGGGGGGGCTCGGGTCAGCCCCAGCATTTT.

This sequence joins TRBV12-3 or TRBV12-4 and TRBJ2-1; TRBD2 agrees at 8 bases. Trimming cost V 4 bases and J 2 bases; bases outside gene matches: 7. The CDR3 loop spans 16 amino acids. CDR3 sequence reads: CASSSGLAGPYNEQFF. The CDR3, as DNA: TGTGCCAGCAGTTCCGGTTTAGCGGGACCCTACAATGAGCAGTTCTTC.

The J gene is TRBJ1-1, the V gene TRBV5-1; D remains unclear. Germline CDR1 SGHRS, CDR2 YFSETQ. CDR3 length equals 15 residues. Trimming took off 4 bases at V and 0 bases at J, with 13 bases between the two ends. CDR3 in DNA: TGCGCCAGCAGCCCGGACGGGGTTGTGAACACTGAAGCTTTCTTT. Encoded protein: CASSPDGVVNTEAFF.

The chain is built from TRBV7-9 and TRBJ2-7; 14 nucleotides match TRBD2. The V gene's germline CDR1 is SEHNR and CDR2 FQNEAQ (reference sequence). The CDR3 has 16 amino acids. The V gene end was trimmed by 4 bases and the J gene end by 5 bases; junction bases not matched to a gene: 7. CDR3: CASSSGLAGVRNEQYF. The CDR3 bases are TGTGCCAGCAGCTCGGGACTAGCGGGAGTACGAAACGAGCAGTACTTC.

The chain uses TRBV30 and TRBJ1-6; D gene uncertain. V lost 0 bases, J lost 6 bases, and 6 bases lay in between. Germline V gene sequence: CDR1 GTSNPN, CDR2 SVGIG (reference sequence). The CDR3 is 13 amino acids. In DNA, the CDR3 is TGTGCCTGGAGTGTATCCCTTAATTCACCCCTCCACTTT. Translating it yields CAWSVSLNSPLHF.

J is TRBJ2-1 and V is TRBV6-2 or TRBV6-3, with TRBD2 as a possible D gene (6 bases). Germline V CDR1 and CDR2: MNHEY, SVGEGT. V dropped 7 bases and J dropped 4 bases, with 14 bases sitting between them. The CDR3 covers 14 residues. Written as DNA, the CDR3 is TGTGCCAGCACGGAGTGGCTAGCGTACAATGAGCAGTTCTTC. Translation: CASTEWLAYNEQFF.

This chain links TRBV6-5 with TRBJ1-1, with TRBD1 matching 9 bases. The V gene end was trimmed by 4 bases and the J gene end by 5 bases; junction bases not matched to a gene: 5. The CDR3 is 14 residues long. Germline loops: CDR1 MNHEY, CDR2 SVGAGI. The DNA for the CDR3 is TGTGCCAGCAGTTGGGACAGGGTCTTTACTGAAGCTTTCTTT. Translated, it gives CASSWDRVFTEAFF.

The rearrangement links TRBV20-1 to TRBJ1-5; D is unresolved. The CDR3 has 13 residues. Germline lookup yields CDR1 DFQATT and CDR2 SNEGSKA (reference sequence). Trimming removed 5 bases from V and 0 bases from J, with 8 bases in between. As DNA, the CDR3 is TGCAGTGCTCGCCCGGGTAGCAATCAGCCCCAGCATTTT. Protein: CSARPGSNQPQHF.

The rearrangement joins TRBV6-2 or TRBV6-3 to TRBJ1-2; 8 bases match TRBD1. The germline V gene has CDR1 MNHEY and CDR2 SVGEGT. With 6 bases clipped from V and 4 bases from J, the junction kept 4 bases outside the gene matches. The CDR3 extends over 13 amino acids. The CDR3 nucleotides read TGTGCCAGCAGCCGGACAGGGACCTATGGCTACACCTTC. It codes for CASSRTGTYGYTF.

The V call is TRBV18, the J call TRBJ1-3; possibly TRBD1 for D (6 bases). Germline V CDR1 and CDR2: KGHSH, LQKENI. The CDR3 has 17 amino acids. V lost 3 bases and J 0 bases, leaving 15 bases between the germline ends. The CDR3 loop is CASSPFIQDSSGNTIYF. CDR3 DNA: TGTGCCAGCTCACCTTTTATCCAGGACAGCTCTGGAAACACCATATATTTT.

The chain has TRBV10-1 and TRBJ2-7; TRBD1 might be the D (6 bases). Germline CDR1 reads WNHNN; CDR2 reads SYGVQD (reference sequence). The germline V and J ends were trimmed by 0 bases and 1 base, with 10 bases remaining between them. CDR3 length: 15 amino acids. This CDR3 reads CASSESADRSYEQYF. The CDR3 nucleotides read TGCGCCAGCAGTGAGTCCGCGGACAGATCCTACGAGCAGTACTTC.

In DNA, the CDR3 is TGTGCCAGCAGCCGAAGTGCCCAAGAGACCCAGTACTTC. It codes for CASSRSAQETQYF. The chain combines TRBV11-2 with TRBJ2-5; D unresolved. The CDR3 consists of 13 residues. Trimming took off 5 bases at V and 1 base at J, with 8 bases between the two ends. Germline-derived CDR1 and CDR2 are SGHAT and FQNNGV.

This chain joins TRBV6-5 and TRBJ2-5; TRBD1 agrees at 7 bases. The CDR3 runs to 13 residues. J lost 5 bases, V lost 7 bases, and 7 bases had no gene match. The germline CDR1 and CDR2 sequences are MNHEY and SVGAGI. CDR3 bases: TGTGCCAGCACCAGACAGGGCTGGGAGACCCAGTACTTC. The encoded protein is CASTRQGWETQYF.

V gene TRBV5-1 combines with J gene TRBJ1-2; 7 nucleotides agree with TRBD1. Germline V gene sequence: CDR1 SGHRS, CDR2 YFSETQ. V gave up 4 bases and J gave up 8 bases; unmatched junction bases: 11. The CDR3 has 14 residues. The CDR3 is CASSTGTVLEGYTF. CDR3 nucleotides: TGCGCCAGCAGCACCGGGACAGTACTCGAGGGCTACACCTTC.

This clonotype was found once. This chain connects TRBV9 to TRBJ2-3; TRBD1 matches 11 bases. This CDR3 is 16 amino acids long. Losses at the gene ends were 3 bases for V and 5 bases for J; bases not matched to a gene: 8. Germline V gives CDR1 SGDLS, CDR2 YYNGEE. The CDR3 bases are TGTGCCAGCAGCGCTCTTCCGGGACAGGGGGGAGATACGCAGTATTTT. This translates into CASSALPGQGGDTQYF.

The chain carries TRBV20-1 and TRBJ2-7; 12 bases match TRBD2. V shed 6 bases and J 6 bases; nucleotides not matched to a gene: 9. Germline V CDR1 and CDR2: DFQATT, SNEGSKA (reference sequence). CDR3 length: 14 residues. For the CDR3, the DNA is TGCAGTGCCGAACCGACTAGCGGGAGAGGCGAGCAGTACTTC. This gives the protein CSAEPTSGRGEQYF.

V usage is TRBV4-1 and J usage is TRBJ2-1, with 8 bases identical to TRBD2. Unmatched junction bases numbered 9, after V lost 4 bases and J lost 4 bases. CDR3 size: 16 residues. Germline values: CDR1 MGHRA, CDR2 YSYEKL. Written as DNA, the CDR3 is TGCGCCAGCAGCCCCATTGGGACTAGAACTTACAATGAGCAGTTCTTC. It translates to CASSPIGTRTYNEQFF.

V and J are TRBV30 and TRBJ1-5; D is uncertain. The V end lost 0 bases, the J end lost 7 bases, and 10 bases lay between the germline ends. CDR1 and CDR2 (germline): GTSNPN, SVGIG (reference sequence). The CDR3 runs to 13 residues. Written as DNA, the CDR3 is TGTGCCTGGAGTGTCTTGGGAGGACAGCCCCAGCATTTT. Translation: CAWSVLGGQPQHF.

The chain recombines TRBV20-1 with TRBJ2-1; the D gene is possibly TRBD2 (6 bases). Germline V CDR1 and CDR2: DFQATT, SNEGSKA (reference sequence). This CDR3 comprises 14 residues. The ends were cut back, 1 base at V and 10 bases at J, with 17 bases in the middle. The CDR3 protein is CSARVGGIWGEQFF. Here the CDR3 DNA reads TGCAGTGCTAGAGTGGGCGGGATATGGGGAGAGCAGTTCTTC.